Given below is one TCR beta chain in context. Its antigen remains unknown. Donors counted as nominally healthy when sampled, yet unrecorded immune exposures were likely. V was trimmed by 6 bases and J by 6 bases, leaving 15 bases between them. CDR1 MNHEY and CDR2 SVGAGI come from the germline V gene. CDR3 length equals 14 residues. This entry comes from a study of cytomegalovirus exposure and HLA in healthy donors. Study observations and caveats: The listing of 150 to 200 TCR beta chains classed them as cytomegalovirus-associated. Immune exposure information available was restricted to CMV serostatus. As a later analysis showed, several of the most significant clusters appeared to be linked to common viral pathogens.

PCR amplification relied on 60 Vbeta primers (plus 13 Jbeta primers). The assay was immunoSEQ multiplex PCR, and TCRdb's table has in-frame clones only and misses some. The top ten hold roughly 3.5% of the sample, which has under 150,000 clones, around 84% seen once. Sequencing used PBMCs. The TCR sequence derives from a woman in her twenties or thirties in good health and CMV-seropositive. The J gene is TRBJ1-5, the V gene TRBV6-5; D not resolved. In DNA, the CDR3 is TGTGCCAGCAGGGGCAAAATGGAATCTCAGCCCCAGCATTTT. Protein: CASRGKMESQPQHF.